This note documents a single T cell receptor beta chain sequence. The antigen it recognizes is unknown. One base away there is no much larger clone; base qualities are not given. Per the germline V gene, SGHVT is the CDR1 and SQSDAQ is the CDR2. From cysteine to phenylalanine, the CDR3 is 21 amino acids long. Just CDR3 DNA is preserved here, 63 bases in frame from base 1. Unmatched junction bases come to 21, with V trimmed by 5 bases and J by 0 bases. These data belong to a study of monozygotic twins with cystic fibrosis (dated by TCRdb to about 2021). Study-level background: Three micrograms of fragmented DNA went through around 15 PCR cycles to produce barcoded libraries. The study compared TCR beta repertoires within and between 16 monozygotic twin pairs with cystic fibrosis to assess genetic influence on V and J gene usage. The cohort included ten female and six male twin pairs, mostly children and adolescents, aged about 2.0 to 40 years with a median of 9.1 years. On the day of blood sampling, twins were ranked among over 950 cohort participants for weight-for-height and for FEVPerc (FEV1 disease centile). Data for three of the twin pairs had already been reported earlier in a different context. The study at large found these results: Sharing of nucleotide-identical clonotypes was significantly greater within monozygotic CF twin pairs than between unrelated CF individuals (P = 0.000026, Mann-Whitney). The greatest similarity to the co-twin was observed for V gene usage in 13 of 16 pairs and for J usage in 8 of 16 pairs, which suggested genetic constraints. The cohort was small, and the number of shared CDR3s showed no association with age, concordance or disease severity. Simpson clonality was found to be generally low (median roughly 0.01), suggesting a naive-dominated repertoire, although higher clonality was observed in the most severely affected patients.

The twin pairs came from the European Cystic Fibrosis Twin and Sibling Study Cohort, which recruited patients from 150 or so CF clinics across 14 European countries. Zygosity and CFTR genotype were confirmed in-house, and zygosity was tested by multiplex PCR of nine short tandem repeat loci. Peripheral blood was taken from each twin, and clinical parameters were recorded on the day of blood sampling. Genomic DNA was isolated from peripheral blood cells with phenol/chloroform and kept in TE buffer at 4 degrees C. TCR beta CDR3 regions were amplified by multiplex PCR using the immunoSEQ immune profiling system, following the manufacturer's instructions. An Illumina NextSeq system was used for sequencing. As for the original processing: The immunoSEQ Analyzer platform handled processing of the sequence data, and clonality was calculated by taking the square root of Simpson's index of productive rearrangements. Jensen-Shannon distance served as the measure of similarity in V and J usage, while OLGA was used to compute CDR3 generation probabilities. Shared CDR3 sequences were searched against the immuneACCESS database (August 2020) and VDJdb (December 2020). Here the immuneACCESS table is served through TCRdb, limited to in-frame sequences with V and J called. Missing clones are a known gap in these copies; in checked studies unresolved V genes cover under half, and the rest lacks a known reason. The DNA gave D and trimming, while V, J and clone size come from that table. The sample profile shows about 7,500 clones; approximately 93% of them were found once. Roughly 0.53% of the sample is held by the ten biggest clonotypes.

The source of this sequence is a boy aged 2 to 10 with cystic fibrosis. Sequencing used blood. The sequence is built from TRBV7-4 and TRBJ2-3; the central 9 bases match TRBD1. The DNA reads as follows: TGTGCCAGCAGCCGGAGGGGTGGTAGGGACAGGGTAAATTGTAGCACAGATACGCAGTATTTT. Translated, this gives CASSRRGGRDRVNCSTDTQYF.